What follows are 31 T cell receptor beta chains derived from one specimen sequenced in a study of OX40 agonist ivuxolimab in advanced cancers. Receptors were amplified or captured by the immunoSEQ multiplex PCR assay. Not all clones reach the TCRdb copy of this immuneACCESS table, which keeps in-frame sequences only. Checked studies attribute under half of the gap to unresolved V genes and leave the rest unexplained. The table for this sample lists fewer than 80,000 clones; about 90% of them were counted only once. The biggest ten clones account for 5.2% of the sample. The sample here was CD4+ or CD8+ T cells sorted from blood, taken in a trial of the OX40 agonist ivuxolimab. These receptors were taken from an adult with an advanced solid tumor such as melanoma, head and neck, liver or kidney cancer.

The J gene is TRBJ1-3, the V gene TRBV28; perhaps TRBD1 as D (6 bases). Trimming shortened V by 5 bases and J by 0 bases, and 14 bases separated the two germline ends. This CDR3 has 16 amino acids. CDR1 MDHEN and CDR2 SYDVKM come from the germline V gene. DNA of the CDR3: TGTGCCAGCAGTCAACACAGGGATAGCTCTGGAAACACCATATATTTT. Encoded protein: CASSQHRDSSGNTIYF. Full variable domain (outside the CDR3, taken from reference TRBV28 and TRBJ1-3): DVKVTQSSRYLVKRTGEKVFLECVQDMDHENMFWYRQDPGLGLRLIYFSYDVKMKEKGDIPEGYSVSREKKERFSLILESASTNQTSMYLCASSQHRDSSGNTIYFGEGSWLTVV.

The sample holds one count of this clone. The chain links TRBV30 to TRBJ2-7, with TRBD1 identical over 9 bases. The CDR3 loop spans 14 amino acids. The V gene end was trimmed by 3 bases and the J gene end by 4 bases; junction bases not matched to a gene: 7. From germline, CDR1 is GTSNPN and CDR2 SVGIG (reference sequence). The chain's CDR3 is CAWRTGTGTYEQYF. For the CDR3, the DNA is TGTGCCTGGAGGACCGGGACAGGGACTTACGAGCAGTACTTC.

V usage is TRBV7-3 and J usage is TRBJ1-1, with no clear D. CDR1 and CDR2 (germline): SGHTA, FQGTGA. V dropped 3 bases and J dropped 1 base, with 6 bases sitting between them. The CDR3 covers 13 residues. CDR3 sequence reads: CASSFARNTEAFF. CDR3 bases: TGTGCCAGCAGCTTCGCCAGGAACACTGAAGCTTTCTTT.

Only one count was recorded for this clone. V usage is TRBV27 and J usage is TRBJ2-1, with 8 bases identical to TRBD2. CDR3 length equals 15 residues. CDR1 and CDR2 from the germline V gene are MNHEY and SMNVEV (reference sequence). V shed 4 bases and J 4 bases; nucleotides not matched to a gene: 6. The CDR3 bases are TGTGCCAGCAGTTCCGGGAGGGGCCTATACAATGAGCAGTTCTTC. This translates into CASSSGRGLYNEQFF.

Comment on this clone: The same CDR3 is also encoded by other DNA sequences in this sample. The genes are TRBV5-1 and TRBJ2-7, with D perhaps matching TRBD1 (6 bases). CDR3 size: 15 residues. Germline assignment: CDR1 SGHRS and CDR2 YFSETQ. Trimming left V 4 bases short and J 0 bases short, with 14 bases between. CDR3 nucleotides: TGCGCCAGCAGCCTACAGGGTTCCACCTCCTACGAGCAGTACTTC. Encoded protein: CASSLQGSTSYEQYF.

This clone was found a few times. This specimen includes other DNA sequences encoding the same CDR3. The CDR3 is CATEEAPGLADLYEQYF. DNA of the CDR3: TGTGCCACCGAGGAAGCACCGGGACTAGCGGATCTCTACGAGCAGTACTTC. V and J are TRBV28 and TRBJ2-7; TRBD2 matches 11 bases. V lost 10 bases and J lost 3; bases outside the gene matches: 17. Germline V lookup: CDR1 MDHEN, CDR2 SYDVKM. The CDR3 runs 17 residues.

This clone was detected only once. The CDR3 nucleotides read TGTGCCAGCAGTGCTAGGGGGGGAAATGAAAAACTGTTTTTT. Translation gives CASSARGGNEKLFF. V and J are TRBV25-1 and TRBJ1-4; D is possibly TRBD1 (6 bases). The CDR3 is 14 residues long. V dropped 4 bases and J dropped 5 bases, with 11 bases sitting between them. The V gene's germline CDR1 is MGHDK and CDR2 SYGVNS. Based on the CDR3 plus reference TRBV25-1 and TRBJ1-4, the full variable domain is EADIYQTPRYLVIGTGKKITLECSQTMGHDKMYWYQQDPGMELHLIHYSYGVNSTEKGDLSSESTVSRIRTEHFPLTLESARPSHTSQYLCASSARGGNEKLFFGSGTQLSVL.

J is TRBJ2-2 and V is TRBV7-2, with 14 nucleotides matching TRBD2. Germline CDR1 and CDR2: SGHTA and FQGNSA. This CDR3 spans 16 amino acids. The J segment lost 7 bases and the V segment lost 5 bases, leaving 6 bases of the junction unmatched. CDR3 in amino acids: CASSPGLAGAGGELFF. The CDR3 nucleotides read TGTGCCAGCAGCCCGGGACTAGCGGGAGCGGGCGGGGAGCTGTTTTTT.

The genes are TRBV5-4 and TRBJ2-3; the D is unclear. Looked up from germline, CDR1 is SGHNT and CDR2 is YYREEE (reference sequence). The CDR3 is made up of 13 amino acids. V gave up 4 bases and J gave up 3 bases, with 9 bases separating them. This CDR3 reads CASSIGITDTQYF. DNA of the CDR3: TGTGCCAGCAGCATAGGGATTACAGATACGCAGTATTTT.

About this clone: The same CDR3 arises from other DNA sequences in this sample as well. The chain has TRBV5-1 and TRBJ2-5, with unresolved D. The V and J ends lost 0 bases and 4 bases respectively, with 4 bases between them. CDR1 and CDR2 (germline): SGHRS, YFSETQ. The CDR3 loop spans 12 amino acids. The CDR3 loop reads CASSLGAETQYF. The CDR3 DNA reads as TGCGCCAGCAGCTTGGGGGCAGAGACCCAGTACTTC.

CDR3 protein: CASSTPGGQGPYREQYF. CDR3 coding DNA: TGTGCCAGCAGCACCCCCGGGGGACAGGGCCCGTACCGCGAGCAGTACTTC. The chain couples TRBV21-1 to TRBJ2-7; the table's D call of TRBD1 was not tested on the DNA. TRBV21-1 is marked as a pseudogene. This CDR3 spans 17 amino acids.

This clone was seen only once. The chain carries TRBV10-3 and TRBJ1-5, with no clear D. Germline CDR1 and CDR2: ENHRY and SYGVKD. Trimming took off 5 bases at V and 0 bases at J, with 5 bases between the two ends. The CDR3 is made up of 13 amino acids. The CDR3 bases are TGTGCCATCAGTCCTAATAGCAATCAGCCCCAGCATTTT. Protein: CAISPNSNQPQHF.

V gene TRBV7-8 combines with J gene TRBJ1-1; the D gene is possibly TRBD1 (5 bases). Germline assignment: CDR1 SGHVS and CDR2 FQNEAQ. The CDR3 totals 15 residues. The germline V and J ends were trimmed by 1 base and 1 base, with 10 bases remaining between them. CDR3 residues: CASSLVQGGNTEAFF. The CDR3 nucleotides are TGTGCCAGCAGCTTAGTGCAGGGAGGGAACACTGAAGCTTTCTTT.

The rearrangement joins TRBV27 to TRBJ2-5, with unresolved D. The V end was cut by 0 bases, the J end by 1 base, with 12 bases between. Germline V CDR1 and CDR2: MNHEY, SMNVEV (reference sequence). This CDR3 is 16 amino acids long. The CDR3 loop is CASSLSKTESQETQYF. CDR3 bases: TGTGCCAGCAGTTTATCCAAAACGGAATCCCAAGAGACCCAGTACTTC.

The chain uses TRBV9 and TRBJ2-7, with a tentative D call TRBD1 (5 bases). The CDR3 runs 14 residues. Trimming removed 6 bases from V and 2 bases from J, with 15 bases in between. The germline V gene encodes CDR1 SGDLS and CDR2 YYNGEE. The CDR3 bases are TGTGCCAGCACCCGAGACAGTACCGCCTACGAGCAGTACTTC. Residues: CASTRDSTAYEQYF.

This rearrangement joins TRBV5-6 to TRBJ1-2, with D perhaps TRBD1 (6 bases). Trimming removed 1 base from V and 4 bases from J, with 14 bases in between. The CDR3 totals 15 residues. Germline V lookup: CDR1 SGHDT, CDR2 YYEEEE. CDR3: CASSLSREGGYGYTF. The CDR3 nucleotides read TGTGCCAGCAGCTTGAGTCGAGAAGGGGGCTATGGCTACACCTTC.

This chain connects TRBV18 to TRBJ2-3; 9 positions agree with TRBD2. J was trimmed by 3 bases and V by 5 bases; bases with no gene match: 6. Looked up from germline, CDR1 is KGHSH and CDR2 is LQKENI. This CDR3 has 15 amino acids. This chain's CDR3 is CASSTWTSETDTQYF. CDR3 sequence (DNA): TGTGCCAGCTCAACGTGGACTAGCGAGACAGATACGCAGTATTTT.

V is TRBV4-2 and J is TRBJ1-4; D remains ambiguous. Trimming removed 4 bases at V and 5 bases at J, with 8 bases between. The CDR3 is 13 residues long. The germline V gene encodes CDR1 LGHNA and CDR2 YNFKEQ. CDR3 bases: TGTGCCAGCAGCCCCTCTTGGAATGAAAAACTGTTTTTT. It codes for CASSPSWNEKLFF.

V usage is TRBV19 and J usage is TRBJ2-2; 8 nucleotides match TRBD1. Germline-derived CDR1 and CDR2 are LNHDA and SQIVND (reference sequence). The CDR3 consists of 16 residues. After removal of 4 bases from V and 4 bases from J, the junction contained 8 bases not matched to a gene. The CDR3 protein is CASSTQGAVSTGELFF. The DNA of the CDR3 is TGTGCCAGTAGTACGCAGGGGGCGGTGAGCACCGGGGAGCTGTTTTTT.

The table lists this clone with a count of one. V usage is TRBV28 and J usage is TRBJ2-3; possibly TRBD1 for D (6 bases). Germline values: CDR1 MDHEN, CDR2 SYDVKM. V lost 4 bases, J lost 1 base, and 9 bases lay in between. The CDR3 is made up of 14 amino acids. The CDR3 DNA reads as TGTGCCAGCAGTTCAGGGGCCGGCACAGATACGCAGTATTTT. Its protein product is CASSSGAGTDTQYF.

The rearrangement uses TRBV6-4 and TRBJ2-2; D is possibly TRBD2 (5 bases). This CDR3 region has 14 residues. Trimming left V 6 bases short and J 6 bases short, with 14 bases between. Germline V gives CDR1 MRHNA, CDR2 SNTAGT. This CDR3 reads CASRLLAGAGELFF. CDR3 in DNA: TGTGCCAGCAGGCTTCTGGCGGGTGCCGGGGAGCTGTTTTTT.

J is TRBJ1-1 and V is TRBV6-5; D call uncertain. V lost 2 bases and J lost 1, with 11 bases in between. Per germline, CDR1 MNHEY and CDR2 SVGAGI. This CDR3 region has 15 residues. CDR3 in amino acids: CASSYGPVQNTEAFF. The DNA of the CDR3 is TGTGCCAGCAGTTACGGACCCGTACAGAACACTGAAGCTTTCTTT.

The chain joins TRBV4-2 to TRBJ2-1; 11 bases match TRBD1. The CDR3 totals 16 residues. The germline V gene has CDR1 LGHNA and CDR2 YNFKEQ. The J segment lost 2 bases and the V segment lost 4 bases, leaving 4 bases of the junction unmatched. The CDR3 is CASSPVGQGAYNEQFF. The CDR3 nucleotides read TGTGCCAGCAGCCCAGTGGGACAGGGGGCCTACAATGAGCAGTTCTTC.

The chain couples TRBV6-6 to TRBJ2-3; 9 nucleotides match TRBD1. The CDR3 loop spans 15 amino acids. Germline V CDR1 and CDR2: MNHNY, SVGAGI (reference sequence). V gave up 7 bases and J gave up 4 bases; unmatched junction bases: 9. DNA for the CDR3: TGTGCCAGCACTAGCCGGGACAGGGCTGCAGATACGCAGTATTTT. Residues: CASTSRDRAADTQYF.

The chain is built from TRBV7-3 and TRBJ2-2; D tentatively reads TRBD1 or TRBD2 (5 bases each). Between the trimmed V and J ends, which lost 1 base and 6 bases, there was a span of 9 bases. The germline CDR1 and CDR2 sequences are SGHTA and FQGTGA. The CDR3 extends over 14 amino acids. Here the CDR3 reads CASSLNLGAGELFF. The CDR3 nucleotides are TGTGCCAGCAGCTTAAACTTGGGGGCCGGGGAGCTGTTTTTT. Together with reference TRBV7-3 and TRBJ2-2, the CDR3 gives the full variable domain: GAGVSQTPSNKVTEKGKYVELRCDPISGHTALYWYRQSLGQGPEFLIYFQGTGAADDSGLPNDRFFAVRPEGSVSTLKIQRTERGDSAVYLCASSLNLGAGELFFGEGSRLTVL.

The chain recombines TRBV9 with TRBJ2-3; no clear D gene. Germline V gives CDR1 SGDLS, CDR2 YYNGEE. The V and J ends lost 0 bases and 6 bases respectively, with 11 bases between them. The CDR3 is 14 residues long. The CDR3 DNA reads as TGTGCCAGCAGCGTAGTTAGTAGCCCGGATACGCAGTATTTT. Translated, it gives CASSVVSSPDTQYF.

The chain carries TRBV2 and TRBJ1-1; 7 nucleotides line up with TRBD1. Looked up from germline, CDR1 is SNHLY and CDR2 is FYNNEI. Trimming at V came to 4 bases and at J to 0 bases, leaving 2 bases not matched to a gene. There are 14 residues in the CDR3. CDR3 region: CASSGGQMNTEAFF. CDR3 DNA sequence: TGTGCCAGCAGTGGGGGACAGATGAACACTGAAGCTTTCTTT.

The chain employs TRBV6-1 and TRBJ2-7, with a tentative D call TRBD2 (5 bases). V shed 5 bases and J shed 6 bases, with 17 bases lying between them. Germline-derived CDR1 and CDR2 are MNHNS and SASEGT. CDR3 length: 14 amino acids. The CDR3 spells CASSHTRGGLEQYF. CDR3 in DNA: TGTGCCAGCAGTCACACTCGGGGTGGGCTCGAGCAGTACTTC.

This chain uses TRBV19 with TRBJ1-1; D remains ambiguous. The V gene lost 1 base and the J gene lost 0 bases, with 6 bases spanning the gap. This CDR3 has 14 amino acids. From germline, CDR1 is LNHDA and CDR2 SQIVND (reference sequence). The CDR3 sequence is CASSIVGVNTEAFF. For the CDR3, the DNA is TGTGCCAGTAGTATAGTGGGTGTGAACACTGAAGCTTTCTTT.

J is TRBJ2-7 and V is TRBV5-1; the match to TRBD1 covers 10 bases. Trimming at V came to 4 bases and at J to 4 bases, leaving 8 bases not matched to a gene. The CDR3 totals 15 residues. Germline lookup yields CDR1 SGHRS and CDR2 YFSETQ. CDR3 DNA sequence: TGCGCCAGCAGCCCCGACAGGGGGCCGTCGTACGAGCAGTACTTC. This codes for CASSPDRGPSYEQYF.

The chain couples TRBV10-1 to TRBJ2-3; D gene ambiguous. Germline-derived CDR1 and CDR2 are WNHNN and SYGVQD (reference sequence). V dropped 3 bases and J dropped 5 bases, with 12 bases sitting between them. CDR3 length: 14 residues. CDR3 sequence reads: CASSDSIGRDTQYF. Written as DNA, the CDR3 is TGCGCCAGCAGTGACTCAATCGGGCGAGATACGCAGTATTTT.